Below are 24 T cell receptor beta chains sequenced from a single sample in a study of shared clonotypes between healthy human individuals (dated by TCRdb to the early 2020s). To prepare the library, the immunoSEQ multiplex PCR assay was applied. TCRdb holds this immuneACCESS table with in-frame rearrangements only. Some clones are missing; in checked studies, unresolved V genes explain under half, and the rest has no known cause. The sample table contains about 2.4 million clones; only one count was recorded for more than 90% of them. The ten largest clones take up 0.11% to 0.15% of the sample. Material for sequencing was naive CD4+ T cells sorted from blood. The cell subset or site tag for this specimen amounts to: CD45RA+ positively selected. These receptor sequences come from a man aged 18 to 30 in good health.

V is TRBV23-1 and J is TRBJ1-5; D call uncertain. TRBV23-1 is filed as an ORF, its function uncertain. The CDR3 has 15 residues. The V end lost 2 bases, the J end lost 2 bases, and 10 bases lay between the germline ends. CDR3 nucleotide sequence: TGCGCCAGCAGTCAAGCGCAGGTATGCAATCAGCCCCAGCATTTT. Protein sequence: CASSQAQVCNQPQHF.

The rearrangement uses TRBV19 and TRBJ1-5; 8 bases match TRBD1. Germline V CDR1 and CDR2: LNHDA, SQIVND (reference sequence). CDR3 length: 16 residues. J gave up 4 bases and V 7 bases, and 12 bases lay outside the gene matches. The CDR3 DNA reads as TGTGCCAGTACCAAACTAGGACAGGGAATTAATCAGCCCCAGCATTTT. This translates into CASTKLGQGINQPQHF.

The chain couples TRBV19 to TRBJ1-5; D is possibly TRBD1 (6 bases). This CDR3 spans 14 amino acids. CDR1 LNHDA and CDR2 SQIVND come from the germline V gene (reference sequence). Trimming removed 3 bases at V and 6 bases at J, with 12 bases between. The CDR3 loop reads CASSIDPGAQPQHF. In DNA form, the CDR3 reads TGTGCCAGTAGTATTGATCCGGGGGCTCAGCCCCAGCATTTT.

The chain is built from TRBV27 and TRBJ1-1; D perhaps matches TRBD1 (5 bases). Looked up from germline, CDR1 is MNHEY and CDR2 is SMNVEV (reference sequence). The germline V and J ends were trimmed by 0 bases and 1 base, with 9 bases remaining between them. The CDR3 runs to 15 residues. The CDR3 bases are TGTGCCAGCAGTTTATCGGCGACAGCGAACACTGAAGCTTTCTTT. It codes for CASSLSATANTEAFF.

The chain recombines TRBV10-3 with TRBJ2-3; 10 nucleotides align to TRBD1. The CDR3 loop spans 14 amino acids. J lost 3 bases, V lost 5 bases, and 2 bases had no gene match. Germline V gives CDR1 ENHRY, CDR2 SYGVKD. The CDR3 DNA reads as TGTGCCATCAGTCGACAGGGGGCAACAGATACGCAGTATTTT. Its translation is CAISRQGATDTQYF.

The V call is TRBV28, the J call TRBJ2-2, with TRBD2 identical over 7 bases. Germline V gene lookup returns CDR1 MDHEN and CDR2 SYDVKM. Unmatched junction bases numbered 11, after V lost 2 bases and J lost 2 bases. This CDR3 is built from 18 residues. This CDR3 reads CASSLSTGLQFNTGELFF. As DNA, the CDR3 is TGTGCCAGCAGTTTAAGTACGGGACTACAATTCAACACCGGGGAGCTGTTTTTT.

The chain employs TRBV4-1 and TRBJ2-1, with 11 positions matching TRBD2. Germline CDR1 MGHRA, CDR2 YSYEKL. Losses at the gene ends were 4 bases for V and 4 bases for J; bases not matched to a gene: 6. CDR3 size: 16 residues. For the CDR3, the DNA is TGCGCCAGCAGCCGTCTGATAGCGGGAGGGTACAATGAGCAGTTCTTC. Translated, it gives CASSRLIAGGYNEQFF.

V is TRBV10-3 and J is TRBJ2-3; D may be TRBD2 (6 bases). The V and J ends lost 6 bases and 4 bases respectively, with 14 bases between them. This CDR3 contains 14 residues. Germline V gene sequence: CDR1 ENHRY, CDR2 SYGVKD. The CDR3 sequence is CAIRDGGGPDTQYF. The CDR3 nucleotides read TGTGCCATCAGGGATGGGGGAGGCCCAGATACGCAGTATTTT.

This chain joins TRBV18 and TRBJ2-7; 8 bases align to TRBD1. This CDR3 has 14 residues. CDR1 and CDR2 (germline): KGHSH, LQKENI. With 5 bases clipped from V and 3 bases from J, the junction kept 6 bases outside the gene matches. The CDR3, as DNA: TGTGCCAGCTCAGTAGGGACAGGCGACTACGAGCAGTACTTC. The encoded protein is CASSVGTGDYEQYF.

This clone was seen a handful of times. This chain uses TRBV6-5 with TRBJ1-1; TRBD1 aligns across 8 bases. The CDR3 is made up of 14 amino acids. Germline CDR1 MNHEY, CDR2 SVGAGI. V was clipped by 5 bases and J by 11 bases; unmatched bases: 13. The CDR3 sequence: CASSSRDRTGRAFF. Here the CDR3 DNA reads TGTGCCAGCAGTAGCCGAGACCGGACAGGGAGGGCTTTCTTT.

Concerning this clone itself: Sequence at one end of the junction differs from germline and may be a read error. The genes are TRBV2 and TRBJ2-7; 7 nucleotides line up with TRBD2. Per the germline V gene, CDR1 is SNHLY and CDR2 is FYNNEI. The CDR3 loop spans 11 amino acids. Here the CDR3 reads CASRTFRDYLF. CDR3 DNA sequence: TGTGCCAGCAGGACTTTCCGGGACTACCTTTTC.

The V gene is TRBV15, the J gene TRBJ2-1; D gene unclear. The CDR3 is 14 residues long. V shed 0 bases and J shed 9 bases, with 12 bases lying between them. Germline loops: CDR1 LNHNV, CDR2 YYDKDF (reference sequence). CDR3 protein: CATSRDLVSGEQFF. The CDR3 bases are TGTGCCACCAGCAGAGATCTAGTGTCGGGTGAGCAGTTCTTC.

The J gene is TRBJ1-4, the V gene TRBV10-3; D remains ambiguous. In germline, CDR1 is ENHRY, CDR2 SYGVKD. The CDR3 is 12 residues long. V lost 6 bases, J lost 8 bases, and 10 bases lay in between. In nucleotides, the CDR3 is TGTGCCATCAGCGACAATGGGGAAAAACTGTTTTTT. It is translated as CAISDNGEKLFF.

The chain combines TRBV18 with TRBJ2-1, with unresolved D. Looked up from germline, CDR1 is KGHSH and CDR2 is LQKENI. This CDR3 is built from 12 residues. Trimming removed 2 bases at V and 5 bases at J, with 4 bases between. CDR3 loop: CASSPAHNEQFF. DNA of the CDR3: TGTGCCAGCTCACCAGCCCACAATGAGCAGTTCTTC. Using reference TRBV18 and TRBJ2-1 for the parts outside the CDR3, the full variable domain is NAGVMQNPRHLVRRRGQEARLRCSPMKGHSHVYWYRQLPEEGLKFMVYLQKENIIDESGMPKERFSAEFPKEGPSILRIQQVVRGDSAAYFCASSPAHNEQFFGPGTRLTVL.

The rearrangement links TRBV7-2 to TRBJ2-7, with D perhaps TRBD2 (6 bases). Trimming pared 1 base from V and 0 bases from J, leaving 7 bases between. CDR1 is SGHTA, CDR2 FQGNSA, per germline. CDR3 length equals 14 residues. CDR3 in DNA: TGTGCCAGCAGCTTAGTAGCGGCCTCCTACGAGCAGTACTTC. Translating gives CASSLVAASYEQYF.

This sequence joins TRBV15 and TRBJ1-6, with TRBD1 identical over 10 bases. This CDR3 comprises 20 residues. Germline CDR1 reads LNHNV; CDR2 reads YYDKDF (reference sequence). V was pared by 1 base and J by 5 bases, with 14 bases of the junction left unmatched. This CDR3 is CATSRAHRSGTGANNSPLHF. CDR3 coding DNA: TGTGCCACCAGCAGAGCCCACCGATCCGGGACAGGGGCGAATAATTCACCCCTCCACTTT.

The V call is TRBV6-5, the J call TRBJ2-3, with 10 bases aligning to TRBD1. Losses at the gene ends were 6 bases for V and 5 bases for J; bases not matched to a gene: 5. Germline CDR1 reads MNHEY; CDR2 reads SVGAGI. This CDR3 comprises 14 residues. CDR3: CASRTGGAEDTQYF. Here the CDR3 DNA reads TGTGCCAGCAGGACAGGGGGCGCGGAAGATACGCAGTATTTT.

This chain connects TRBV6-1 to TRBJ1-1; no clear D. Per the germline V gene, CDR1 is MNHNS and CDR2 is SASEGT. The germline V and J ends were trimmed by 10 bases and 0 bases, with 9 bases remaining between them. This CDR3 is built from 12 residues. The CDR3 loop is CATRVMNTEAFF. The DNA for the CDR3 is TGTGCCACCAGAGTGATGAACACTGAAGCTTTCTTT.

On this clone: This CDR3 is also generated by other DNA sequences in the sample. The chain combines TRBV9 with TRBJ2-1; 9 nucleotides match TRBD2. Germline V gives CDR1 SGDLS, CDR2 YYNGEE. The CDR3 consists of 16 residues. The J segment lost 2 bases and the V segment lost 0 bases, leaving 3 bases of the junction unmatched. The CDR3 loop reads CASSVAAGGPYNEQFF. The CDR3 coding sequence is TGTGCCAGCAGCGTAGCAGCGGGGGGCCCCTACAATGAGCAGTTCTTC. The full variable domain, with the rest looked up from reference TRBV9 and TRBJ2-1, is DSGVTQTPKHLITATGQRVTLRCSPRSGDLSVYWYQQSLDQGLQFLIQYYNGEERAKGNILERFSAQQFPDLHSELNLSSLELGDSALYFCASSVAAGGPYNEQFFGPGTRLTVL.

The CDR3: CASSWERRQKAGELFF. The CDR3 DNA reads TGCGCCAGCAGCTGGGAGAGGAGACAGAAGGCCGGGGAGCTGTTTTTT. The rearrangement links TRBV5-1 to TRBJ2-2; the D gene could be TRBD1 or TRBD2 (5 bases each). Germline CDR1 reads SGHRS; CDR2 reads YFSETQ. The CDR3 sequence is 16 residues long. Trimming stripped 3 bases from V and 6 bases from J, with 18 bases between.

The chain links TRBV5-4 to TRBJ1-2; a weak D match, TRBD1 (5 bases). The CDR3 is 14 residues long. Trimming pared 3 bases from V and 7 bases from J, leaving 16 bases between. Germline CDR1 is SGHNT and CDR2 is YYREEE (reference sequence). This chain's CDR3 is CASSSPTGTPGYTF. CDR3 sequence (DNA): TGTGCCAGCAGCTCACCAACCGGGACGCCTGGCTACACCTTC.

A note on this clone: The sample has other DNA sequences that encode this CDR3 too. The CDR3 spells CAWSVWSGNTIYF. CDR3 coding DNA: TGTGCCTGGAGTGTCTGGTCTGGAAACACCATATATTTT. The chain uses TRBV30 and TRBJ1-3; no firm D call. V was pared by 0 bases and J by 1 base, with 4 bases between. CDR3 length: 13 amino acids. Per the germline V gene, CDR1 is GTSNPN and CDR2 is SVGIG (reference sequence).

The chain is built from TRBV5-6 and TRBJ2-3; no reliable D call. With 4 bases removed from V and 1 base from J, the gap between germline ends came to 13 bases. Looked up from germline, CDR1 is SGHDT and CDR2 is YYEEEE. This CDR3 is 15 amino acids long. DNA for the CDR3: TGTGCCAGCAGCGGTAATGGCATGGGCACAGATACGCAGTATTTT. This translates into CASSGNGMGTDTQYF.

The V call is TRBV18, the J call TRBJ1-1, with D possibly matching TRBD1 (6 bases). The germline V gene has CDR1 KGHSH and CDR2 LQKENI. Trimming took 1 base from V and 6 from J, leaving 15 bases between them. The CDR3 contains 15 residues. The CDR3 nucleotides are TGTGCCAGCTCACCACAATCGGGGGGCATGGCTGAAGCTTTCTTT. This encodes CASSPQSGGMAEAFF.